Each of the 18 T cell receptor beta chains below was sequenced from the same sample in a study of T cells in Graves' hyperthyroidism and ophthalmopathy. TCR beta CDR3 sequences were amplified from RNA transcripts. The HTBI primer set served for first-round RT-PCR of the TCR CDR3. TCRdb re-analysed the multiplex PCR reads in MiXCR, keeping a single row per CDR3 protein. The top ten hold less than 15% of the sample, which has hundreds of thousands of distinct CDR3 sequences, around 15% seen once. The sample taken for sequencing was blood. The receptors shown here come from a man younger than 30 with Graves' ophthalmopathy.

In this sample, this clonotype turned up a few times. The rearrangement uses TRBV5-4 and TRBJ1-2; D is unresolved. Trimming took off 1 base at V and 5 bases at J, with 9 bases between the two ends. CDR1 is SGHNT, CDR2 YYREEE, per germline (reference sequence). The CDR3 contains 13 residues. This CDR3 is CASSLLAGYGYTF. CDR3 bases: TGTGCCAGCAGCTTGCTCGCGGGGTATGGCTACACCTTC.

This clonotype has at least ten counts. V is TRBV20-1 and J is TRBJ1-2; D is undetermined. The V end lost 6 bases, the J end lost 3 bases, and 14 bases lay between the germline ends. CDR1 is DFQATT, CDR2 SNEGSKA, per germline (reference sequence). This CDR3 has 13 residues. Here the CDR3 DNA reads TGCAGTGCCCAGAGCGGGTTGGACTATGGCTACACCTTC. Protein sequence: CSAQSGLDYGYTF.

This clonotype was seen many times. This sequence joins TRBV6-1 and TRBJ2-3; D gene uncertain. The CDR3 contains 14 residues. The V end lost 5 bases, the J end lost 0 bases, and 9 bases lay between the germline ends. Germline V gives CDR1 MNHNS, CDR2 SASEGT. The CDR3, as DNA: TGTGCCAGCAGTCAAACCCAGAGCACAGATACGCAGTATTTT. Its translation: CASSQTQSTDTQYF.

This clonotype has more than one count but fewer than ten. V usage is TRBV6-1 and J usage is TRBJ2-5; 8 bases map to TRBD2. Per germline, CDR1 MNHNS and CDR2 SASEGT. The CDR3 has 15 residues. The J segment lost 3 bases and the V segment lost 5 bases, leaving 8 bases of the junction unmatched. CDR3 nucleotide sequence: TGTGCCAGCAGTTCCCCGGGGGGGAACAAAGAGACCCAGTACTTC. Protein: CASSSPGGNKETQYF.

This clonotype was found many times. The rearrangement joins TRBV2 to TRBJ1-3; no firm D call. CDR3 size: 16 residues. Germline V gene lookup returns CDR1 SNHLY and CDR2 FYNNEI. The V and J ends lost 2 bases and 0 bases respectively, with 11 bases between them. The chain's CDR3 is CASSEISVGSGNTIYF. In DNA, the CDR3 is TGTGCCAGCAGTGAAATTTCCGTGGGCTCTGGAAACACCATATATTTT. Drawing the rest from reference TRBV2 and TRBJ1-3, the complete variable domain is EPEVTQTPSHQVTQMGQEVILRCVPISNHLYFYWYRQILGQKVEFLVSFYNNEISEKSEIFDDQFSVERPDGSNFTLKIRSTKLEDSAMYFCASSEISVGSGNTIYFGEGSWLTVV.

This clonotype has ten or more counts. The chain carries TRBV12-3 or TRBV12-4 and TRBJ2-7; 8 positions match TRBD1. V shed 3 bases, J shed 3 bases, and the junction held 4 bases outside the gene matches. The length of the CDR3 is 14 residues. The CDR3 sequence is CASSLGQAIYEQYF. The CDR3 DNA sequence: TGTGCCAGCAGTTTGGGACAGGCGATCTACGAGCAGTACTTC.

This clonotype was counted at least ten times. CDR3 sequence: CASSLIGDTEAFF. The CDR3, as DNA: TGTGCCAGCAGCTTAATCGGTGACACTGAAGCTTTCTTT. The chain carries TRBV7-9 and TRBJ1-1, with unresolved D. Per the germline V gene, CDR1 is SEHNR and CDR2 is FQNEAQ (reference sequence). This CDR3 is 13 amino acids long. Trimming took 2 bases from V and 3 from J, leaving 7 bases between them.

This clonotype was seen only a few times. V usage is TRBV15 and J usage is TRBJ2-3; a weak D match, TRBD2 (6 bases). The CDR3 extends over 14 amino acids. In germline, CDR1 is LNHNV, CDR2 YYDKDF (reference sequence). V was trimmed by 3 bases and J by 2 bases, leaving 9 bases between them. The CDR3 DNA sequence: TGTGCCACCAGCAGGGGGGGAGTCACAGATACGCAGTATTTT. It codes for CATSRGGVTDTQYF.

This clonotype was counted many times. The chain has TRBV5-1 and TRBJ2-5; 15 bases align to TRBD2. The CDR3 is 16 residues long. Germline CDR1 is SGHRS and CDR2 is YFSETQ. Losses at the gene ends were 4 bases for V and 4 bases for J; bases not matched to a gene: 5. CDR3 region: CASSTGLAGGPETQYF. Here the CDR3 DNA reads TGCGCCAGCAGCACAGGACTAGCGGGAGGGCCAGAGACCCAGTACTTC.

This clonotype was detected ten times or more. The CDR3 protein is CSASGGASETQYF. In DNA form, the CDR3 reads TGCAGTGCTAGCGGGGGGGCCAGCGAGACCCAGTACTTC. The genes are TRBV20-1 and TRBJ2-5, with TRBD2 matching over 8 bases. Germline values: CDR1 DFQATT, CDR2 SNEGSKA (reference sequence). The CDR3 runs 13 residues. V shed 3 bases, J shed 5 bases, and the junction held 5 bases outside the gene matches.

This clonotype was detected only a few times. The chain recombines TRBV6-1 with TRBJ1-1; D not certain. Per the germline V gene, CDR1 is MNHNS and CDR2 is SASEGT. Between the trimmed V and J ends, which lost 5 bases and 3 bases, there was a span of 7 bases. This CDR3 contains 12 residues. The CDR3 loop reads CASSSRYTEAFF. The CDR3 coding sequence is TGTGCCAGCAGTTCCCGTTACACTGAAGCTTTCTTT.

This clonotype has ten or more counts. CDR3 region: CASSLSPGAYEQYF. The CDR3 nucleotides are TGTGCCAGCAGTTTATCGCCGGGAGCTTACGAGCAGTACTTC. The V and J genes are TRBV27 and TRBJ2-7; perhaps TRBD2 as D (6 bases). Per germline, CDR1 MNHEY and CDR2 SMNVEV (reference sequence). With 0 bases removed from V and 4 bases from J, the gap between germline ends came to 10 bases. The CDR3 is made up of 14 amino acids.

The table lists this clonotype with many counts. The V gene is TRBV7-9, the J gene TRBJ2-1, with D perhaps TRBD2 (5 bases). Germline loops: CDR1 SEHNR, CDR2 FQNEAQ (reference sequence). The CDR3 spans 11 residues. V dropped 6 bases and J dropped 10 bases, with 10 bases sitting between them. This CDR3 reads CASRLVGEQFF. The CDR3 DNA follows: TGTGCCAGCAGACTAGTCGGAGAGCAGTTCTTC.

This clonotype was detected many times. J is TRBJ1-2 and V is TRBV5-1, with D uncertain. Trimming took 1 base from V and 0 from J, leaving 7 bases between them. CDR1 and CDR2 from the germline V gene are SGHRS and YFSETQ. The CDR3 is 14 residues long. The CDR3 DNA follows: TGCGCCAGCAGCTTGCCACAGACTAACTATGGCTACACCTTC. This translates into CASSLPQTNYGYTF.

The chain has TRBV6-4 and TRBJ2-1; TRBD1 aligns across 8 bases. V shed 0 bases, J shed 4 bases, and the junction held 5 bases outside the gene matches. Germline V gene lookup returns CDR1 MRHNA and CDR2 SNTAGT. This CDR3 region has 16 residues. The CDR3 nucleotides read TGTGCCAGCAGTGACTCGTTCCGGGACAGGTACAATGAGCAGTTCTTC. Its translation: CASSDSFRDRYNEQFF.

This clonotype has a count of ten or more. The chain links TRBV3-1 to TRBJ2-5; D may be TRBD1 or TRBD2 (6 bases each). Trimming pared 0 bases from V and 7 bases from J, leaving 15 bases between. Germline V gene sequence: CDR1 LGHDT, CDR2 YNNKEL (reference sequence). The CDR3 runs to 15 residues. In DNA form, the CDR3 reads TGTGCCAGCAGCCAAGATCTAACGGGGGCAGCGACCCAGTACTTC. Amino acids: CASSQDLTGAATQYF.

This clonotype was seen at least ten times. The genes are TRBV6-1 and TRBJ2-1; D may be TRBD1 (5 bases). CDR3 length equals 13 residues. V lost 5 bases and J lost 9, with 14 bases in between. Per the germline V gene, CDR1 is MNHNS and CDR2 is SASEGT. CDR3 sequence (DNA): TGTGCCAGCAGTTCAGGGCATCGCAGTGAGCAGTTCTTC. The encoded protein is CASSSGHRSEQFF.

The gene calls are TRBV7-9 and TRBJ2-7; D possibly corresponds to TRBD2 (5 bases). Trimming shortened V by 4 bases and J by 1 base, and 11 bases separated the two germline ends. The CDR3 contains 14 residues. Germline lookup yields CDR1 SEHNR and CDR2 FQNEAQ (reference sequence). The CDR3 region is CASSSSGRSYEQYF. The DNA of the CDR3 is TGTGCCAGCAGCTCCAGTGGGAGATCCTACGAGCAGTACTTC.